This T cell receptor beta chain derives from a study of blood T cell repertoires in COVID-19. The wider study: Samples taken during acute and convalescent COVID-19 were collected in the United States, Italy and Spain. T cells, B-cell-depleted T cells, or PBMCs supplied cDNA or gDNA.

The J segment lost 9 bases and the V segment lost 2 bases, leaving 8 bases of the junction unmatched. Germline V lookup: CDR1 MNHEY, CDR2 SMNVEV (reference sequence). There are 15 residues in the CDR3. This clone was seen a single time. Clones were read by immunoSEQ multiplex PCR, and TCRdb kept only the in-frame ones, dropping some. Here the sample spans 56,000 or so clones, 80% to 90% being singletons. Sequenced input: peripheral blood. The clonotype comes from a human donor in a cohort sampled during active COVID-19. V is TRBV27 and J is TRBJ2-4; TRBD1 matches at 9 bases. This CDR3 reads CASSLDRGYGGIQYF. The CDR3 DNA reads as TGTGCCAGCAGTTTAGACAGGGGGTATGGGGGCATTCAGTACTTC.